This TCR beta chain was captured in a study of blood T cell repertoires in COVID-19. Study as a whole: Sites across the United States, Italy and Spain contributed samples from acute and convalescent COVID-19. Sources were T cells, B-cell-depleted T cells, or PBMCs; the material itself was cDNA or gDNA.

Seattle-derived patients entered the study during active infection and were followed longitudinally. The count of this clone is one. The germline gives CDR1 KGHSH, CDR2 LQKENI. The CDR3 is made up of 16 amino acids. Trimming took 3 bases from V and 11 from J, leaving 25 bases between them. Original processing notes: The assay estimated nucleated cells by amplifying reference gene primers. The assay was immunoSEQ multiplex PCR, and TCRdb's table has in-frame clones only and misses some. The V and J calls and clone size were taken over from that table, and D and trimming were inferred from the DNA. The sample has 80,000 to 100,000 clones; around nine tenths are singletons.

The sequence was obtained from a man aged 45 to 65 with COVID-19, enrolled during active disease. This rearrangement joins TRBV18 to TRBJ1-2; a weak D match, TRBD1 (5 bases). Sequenced material: peripheral blood. This CDR3 reads CASSPRRQPISVEYTF. The CDR3 DNA sequence: TGTGCCAGCTCACCGCGGAGACAGCCGATATCGGTAGAGTACACCTTC.